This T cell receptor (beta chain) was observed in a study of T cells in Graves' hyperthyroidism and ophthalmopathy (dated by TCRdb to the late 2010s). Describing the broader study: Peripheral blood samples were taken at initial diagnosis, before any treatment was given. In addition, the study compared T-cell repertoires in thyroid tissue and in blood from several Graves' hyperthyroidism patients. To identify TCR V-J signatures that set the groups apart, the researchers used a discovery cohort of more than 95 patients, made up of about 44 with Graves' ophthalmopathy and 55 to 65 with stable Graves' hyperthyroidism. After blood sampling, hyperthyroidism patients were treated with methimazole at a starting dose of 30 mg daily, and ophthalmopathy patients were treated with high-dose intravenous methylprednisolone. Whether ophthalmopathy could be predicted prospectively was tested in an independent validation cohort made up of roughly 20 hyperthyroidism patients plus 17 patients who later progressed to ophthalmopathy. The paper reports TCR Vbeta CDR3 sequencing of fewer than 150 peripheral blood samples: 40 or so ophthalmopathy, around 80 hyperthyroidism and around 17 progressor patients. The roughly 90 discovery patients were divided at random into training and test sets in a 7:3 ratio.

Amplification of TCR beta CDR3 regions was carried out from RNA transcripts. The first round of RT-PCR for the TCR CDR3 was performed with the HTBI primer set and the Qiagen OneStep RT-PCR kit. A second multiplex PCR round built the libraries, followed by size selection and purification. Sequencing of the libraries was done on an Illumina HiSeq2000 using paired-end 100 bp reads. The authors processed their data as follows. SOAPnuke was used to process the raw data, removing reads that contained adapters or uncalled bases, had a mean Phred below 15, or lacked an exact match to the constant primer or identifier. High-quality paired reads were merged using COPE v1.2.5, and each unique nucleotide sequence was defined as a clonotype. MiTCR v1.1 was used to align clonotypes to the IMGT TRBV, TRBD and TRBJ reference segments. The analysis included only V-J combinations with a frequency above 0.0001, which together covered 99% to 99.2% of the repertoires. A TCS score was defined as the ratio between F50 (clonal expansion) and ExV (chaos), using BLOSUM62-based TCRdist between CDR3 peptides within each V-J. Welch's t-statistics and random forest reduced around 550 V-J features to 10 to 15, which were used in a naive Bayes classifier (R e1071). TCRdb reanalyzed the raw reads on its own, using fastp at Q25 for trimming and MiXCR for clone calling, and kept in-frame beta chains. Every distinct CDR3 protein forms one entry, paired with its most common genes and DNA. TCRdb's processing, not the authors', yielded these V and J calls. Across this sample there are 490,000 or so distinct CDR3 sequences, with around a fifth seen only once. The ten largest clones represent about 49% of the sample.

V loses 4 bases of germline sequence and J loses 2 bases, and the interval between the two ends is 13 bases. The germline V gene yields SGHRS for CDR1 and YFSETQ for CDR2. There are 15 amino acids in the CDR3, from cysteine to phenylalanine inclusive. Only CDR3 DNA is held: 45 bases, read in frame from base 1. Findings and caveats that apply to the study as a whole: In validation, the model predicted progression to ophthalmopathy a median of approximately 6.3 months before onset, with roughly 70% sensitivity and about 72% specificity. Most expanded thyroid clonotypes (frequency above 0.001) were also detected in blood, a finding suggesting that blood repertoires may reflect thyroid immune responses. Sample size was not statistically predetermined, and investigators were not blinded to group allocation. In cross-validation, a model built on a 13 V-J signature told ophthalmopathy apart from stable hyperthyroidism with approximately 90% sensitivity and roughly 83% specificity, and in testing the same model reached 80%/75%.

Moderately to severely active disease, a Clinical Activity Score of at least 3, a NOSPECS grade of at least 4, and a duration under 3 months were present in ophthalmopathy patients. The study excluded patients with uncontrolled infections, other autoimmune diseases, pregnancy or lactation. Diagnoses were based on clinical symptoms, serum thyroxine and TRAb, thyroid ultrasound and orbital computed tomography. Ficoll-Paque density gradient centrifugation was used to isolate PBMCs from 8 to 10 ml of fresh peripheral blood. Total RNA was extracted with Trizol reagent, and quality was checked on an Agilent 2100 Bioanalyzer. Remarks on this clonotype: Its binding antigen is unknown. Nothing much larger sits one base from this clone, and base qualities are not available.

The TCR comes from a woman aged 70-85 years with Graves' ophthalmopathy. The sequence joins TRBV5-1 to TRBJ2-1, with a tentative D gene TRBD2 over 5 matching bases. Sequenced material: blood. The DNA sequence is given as TGCGCCAGCAGCGTCCCGCGGGCGGCCTACAATGAGCAGTTCTTC. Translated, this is CASSVPRAAYNEQFF.